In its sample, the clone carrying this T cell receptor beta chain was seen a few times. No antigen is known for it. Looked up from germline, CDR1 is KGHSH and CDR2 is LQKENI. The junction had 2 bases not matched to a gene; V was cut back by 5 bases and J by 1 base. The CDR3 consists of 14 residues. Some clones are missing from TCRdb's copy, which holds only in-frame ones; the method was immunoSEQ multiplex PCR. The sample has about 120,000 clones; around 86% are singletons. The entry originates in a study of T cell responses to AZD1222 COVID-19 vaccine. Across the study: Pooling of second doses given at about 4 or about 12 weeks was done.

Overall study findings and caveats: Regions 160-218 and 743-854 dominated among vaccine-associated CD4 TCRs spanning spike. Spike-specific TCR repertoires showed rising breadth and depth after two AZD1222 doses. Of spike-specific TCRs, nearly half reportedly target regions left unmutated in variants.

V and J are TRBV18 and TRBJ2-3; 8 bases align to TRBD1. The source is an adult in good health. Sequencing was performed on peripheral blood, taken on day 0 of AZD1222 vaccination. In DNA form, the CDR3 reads TGTGCCAGCTCAGCGACAGGGGGCACAGATACGCAGTATTTT. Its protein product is CASSATGGTDTQYF.